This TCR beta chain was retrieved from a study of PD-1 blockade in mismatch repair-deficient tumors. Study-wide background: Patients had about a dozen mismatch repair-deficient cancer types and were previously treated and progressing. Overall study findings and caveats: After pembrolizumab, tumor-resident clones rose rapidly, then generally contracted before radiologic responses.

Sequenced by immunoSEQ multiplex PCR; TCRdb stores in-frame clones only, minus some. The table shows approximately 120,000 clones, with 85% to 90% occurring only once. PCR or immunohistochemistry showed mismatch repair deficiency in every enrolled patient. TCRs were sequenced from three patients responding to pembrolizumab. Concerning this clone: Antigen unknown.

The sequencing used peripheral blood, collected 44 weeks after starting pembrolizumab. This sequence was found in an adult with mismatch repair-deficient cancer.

The CDR3 region has the DNA TGTGCCAGCAGTGTGGCCCGACACCTGACAACCTACGAGCAGTACTTC. Its translation: CASSVARHLTTYEQYF. The genes are TRBV6-1 and TRBJ2-7; the D is unclear. Trimming shortened V by 4 bases and J by 2 bases, and 18 bases separated the two germline ends. The germline CDR1 and CDR2 sequences are MNHNS and SASEGT. This CDR3 spans 16 amino acids.